The rows below give T cell receptor beta chains drawn from one sample of a study of T cell responses to AZD1222 COVID-19 vaccine. TCRdb's table, derived via immunoSEQ multiplex PCR, lists solely in-frame clones and lacks some. Altogether around 100,000 clones are present, around 86% being singletons, with the ten largest covering approximately 5%. Here the sequenced sample was peripheral blood, taken on day 0 of AZD1222 vaccination. Receptors originate from an adult in good health. CDR3s include the opening cysteine and the closing phenylalanine or tryptophan. Each record gives: J gene, V gene, CDR3 length, D gene, CDR3 protein. D genes are given only for firm matches.

>TRBJ1-4|TRBV5-1|15|TRBD1
CASRSPGTGGEKLFF
>TRBJ2-1|TRBV7-9|12|-
CASSRGEEGQFF
>TRBJ1-1|TRBV29-1|14|-
CSVEGGGRNTEAFF
>TRBJ2-2|TRBV27|12|-
CASSVFGGELFF
>TRBJ2-3|TRBV18|14|-
CASSPITYTDTQYF
>TRBJ1-3|TRBV27|15|TRBD1
CASRRDSFSGNTIYF
>TRBJ1-2|TRBV12-3/TRBV12-4|13|-
CASSRDPNYGYTF
>TRBJ2-7|TRBV7-2|14|-
CASSLAGHSYEQYF
>TRBJ2-3|TRBV21-1|15|-
CASSKERGGTDTQYF
>TRBJ2-3|TRBV10-3|16|TRBD2
CAISESLAGGQDTQYF
>TRBJ2-7|TRBV2|14|-
CASSEGRPSYEQYF
>TRBJ1-1|TRBV19|14|TRBD1
CASTKYRGITEAFF
>TRBJ2-5|TRBV5-1|14|-
CASSLTTSQETQYF
>TRBJ1-5|TRBV6-1|14|-
CASSEASGNQPQHF
>TRBJ2-1|TRBV29-1|16|TRBD1
CSVPRDSLSSYNEQFF
>TRBJ2-1|TRBV27|12|-
CASSGGGWEQFF